Listed below are T cell receptor beta chains from one sample, sequenced in a study of PD-L1 blockade in urothelial cancer. Profiling relied on immunoSEQ multiplex PCR, and the TCRdb table lists in-frame clones only, not all of them. This table has 50,000 or so clones, around three quarters appearing once. Material: PBMCs, obtained around atezolizumab (anti-PD-L1) treatment. These receptor sequences come from a man between 70 and 80 years old with urothelial cancer. CDR3s leave out the opening cysteine and the closing phenylalanine or tryptophan. Each record gives: J gene, V gene, CDR3 protein.

J gene: TRBJ1-1; V gene: TRBV14; CDR3 protein: ASSRSGVGAF
J gene: TRBJ1-1; V gene: TRBV7-9; CDR3 protein: ASSYQGAGKTEAF
J gene: TRBJ2-3; V gene: TRBV11-2; CDR3 protein: ASSLVAHTDTQY
J gene: TRBJ2-1; V gene: TRBV5-1; CDR3 protein: ASSGGQGAIGEQF
J gene: TRBJ2-1; V gene: TRBV29-1; CDR3 protein: SVTGQALGNEQF
J gene: TRBJ2-5; V gene: TRBV14; CDR3 protein: ASSRRDVVVETQY
J gene: TRBJ1-1; V gene: TRBV15; CDR3 protein: ATSNEGNTEAF
J gene: TRBJ2-3; V gene: TRBV15; CDR3 protein: ATSRGTSGDTQY
J gene: TRBJ1-5; V gene: TRBV28; CDR3 protein: ASSLREGNQPQH
J gene: TRBJ1-2; V gene: TRBV6-1; CDR3 protein: ASRGDRRPYGYT
J gene: TRBJ2-2; V gene: TRBV4-3; CDR3 protein: ASSQAYRTSGNPAGELF
J gene: TRBJ2-7; V gene: TRBV25-1; CDR3 protein: ASSDSYEQY